These T cell receptor beta chains were read from a single sample in a study of cytomegalovirus exposure and HLA in healthy donors. Clones were sequenced by immunoSEQ multiplex PCR, and TCRdb holds only the in-frame ones, with some missing. Of approximately 92,000 clones listed, roughly 80% are singletons. Material: PBMCs. These receptors were collected from a girl under 10 years old in good health and CMV-seropositive. Both conserved end residues are part of each CDR3. Each record gives: clone size, D gene, V gene, CDR3 protein. The D gene is left open where the match is weak. Size tells how often a clone was seen (once, few, many) or the class of an expanded clone, and some rows leave it out.

NA	NA	TRBV6-5	CASRWTANTGELFF
NA	TRBD2	TRBV30	CAWSVLAGPYEQYF
NA	NA	TRBV2	CASKSSGSGNTIYF
NA	NA	TRBV27	CASSNSYGYTF
NA	TRBD1	TRBV6-6	CASSTVGTGYGYTF
NA	NA	TRBV6-5	CASSYVGGMGDTQYF
NA	TRBD2	TRBV7-9	CASSPRTSGREGETQYF
NA	NA	TRBV27	CASSFSGTLNYEQYF
NA	NA	TRBV9	CASSVGGEGIYGYTF
NA	TRBD1	TRBV18	CASSTGGGNQPQHF
NA	NA	TRBV18	CASSPPSRPLEQYF
NA	NA	TRBV29-1	CSDRRAEEIGGYTF
NA	TRBD1	TRBV6-6	CASRVLGQEPEAFF
once	TRBD1	TRBV19	CASRIQGASAFF
NA	TRBD1	TRBV6-6	CASSPPRDRLYEQYF
NA	NA	TRBV7-9	CASSRTSGYGYTF
NA	NA	TRBV19	CASIDALRDEQYF
NA	TRBD1	TRBV14	CASSLGTGGYGYTF
few	TRBD1	TRBV27	CASSPIGGINEQYF
NA	TRBD1	TRBV7-2	CASSLSPGTGLTGELFF
NA	TRBD1	TRBV9	CASSANRDRLNTGELFF
NA	TRBD2	TRBV11-3	CASSFSGRGTDTQYF
NA	TRBD2	TRBV2	CASRALGLDSYEQYF
few	TRBD1	TRBV28	CASSFAGGDNQPQHF
NA	TRBD1	TRBV29-1	CSVEEGAGGFYEQYF
NA	NA	TRBV7-9	CASSLDYAFDEQFF
once	NA	TRBV25-1	CASSEWGDGYTF
NA	TRBD1	TRBV30	CAWSVPGTGGSNTEAFF
NA	NA	TRBV12-1	CASSTWRDRSYEQYF
few	TRBD2	TRBV6-4	CASSTIGTSGTYEQFF
NA	NA	TRBV5-1	CASSSDNSYEQYF
NA	TRBD2	TRBV27	CASSLRVLAGGPAYEQYF
few	TRBD1	TRBV5-6	CASSETGVEQFF
NA	NA	TRBV6-1	CASRESGLLITDTQYF
NA	TRBD2	TRBV7-2	CATLTSGRYEQFF